This T cell receptor (beta chain) was profiled in a study of T cells in Graves' hyperthyroidism and ophthalmopathy. General study results and limits: Model predictions of ophthalmopathy came a median approximately seven months before onset.

The CDR3 regions of TCR beta were amplified from RNA transcripts. The HTBI primer set drove a first-round RT-PCR of the TCR CDR3. One entry per CDR3 protein, called by TCRdb with MiXCR from the multiplex PCR reads. Counted here are 250,000 to 400,000 distinct CDR3 sequences, around 15% occurring once; the ten biggest clones make up roughly 35%. This clonotype was picked up many times. Antigen: not known. The CDR3 covers 15 residues. CDR1 and CDR2 from the germline V gene are LNHDA and SQIVND (reference sequence). The V end was cut by 7 bases, the J end by 1 base, with 16 bases between. The study excluded patients with uncontrolled infection, other autoimmune disease, pregnancy or lactation.

The source material was blood. The chain combines TRBV19 with TRBJ1-1; D may be TRBD1 (6 bases). The sequence was obtained from a woman aged 40 to 55 with Graves' ophthalmopathy. CDR3 in amino acids: CASIPQGHQNTEAFF. In nucleotides, the CDR3 is TGTGCCAGTATCCCTCAGGGGCACCAGAACACTGAAGCTTTCTTT.